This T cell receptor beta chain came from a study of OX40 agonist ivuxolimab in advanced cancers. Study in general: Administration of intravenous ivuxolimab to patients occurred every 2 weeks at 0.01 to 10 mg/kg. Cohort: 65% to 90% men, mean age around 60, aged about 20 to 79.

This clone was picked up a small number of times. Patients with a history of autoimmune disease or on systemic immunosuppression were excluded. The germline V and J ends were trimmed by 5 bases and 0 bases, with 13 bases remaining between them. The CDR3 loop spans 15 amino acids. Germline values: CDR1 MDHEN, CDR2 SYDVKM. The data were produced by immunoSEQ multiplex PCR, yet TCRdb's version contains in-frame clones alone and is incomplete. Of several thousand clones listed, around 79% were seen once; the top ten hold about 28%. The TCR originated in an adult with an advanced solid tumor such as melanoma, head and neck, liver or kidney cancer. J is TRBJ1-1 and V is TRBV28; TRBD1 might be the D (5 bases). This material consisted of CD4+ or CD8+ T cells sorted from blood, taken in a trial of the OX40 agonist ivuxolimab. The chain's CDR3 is CASSPRQRMNTEAFF. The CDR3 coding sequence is TGTGCCAGCAGTCCTCGACAGCGCATGAACACTGAAGCTTTCTTT.